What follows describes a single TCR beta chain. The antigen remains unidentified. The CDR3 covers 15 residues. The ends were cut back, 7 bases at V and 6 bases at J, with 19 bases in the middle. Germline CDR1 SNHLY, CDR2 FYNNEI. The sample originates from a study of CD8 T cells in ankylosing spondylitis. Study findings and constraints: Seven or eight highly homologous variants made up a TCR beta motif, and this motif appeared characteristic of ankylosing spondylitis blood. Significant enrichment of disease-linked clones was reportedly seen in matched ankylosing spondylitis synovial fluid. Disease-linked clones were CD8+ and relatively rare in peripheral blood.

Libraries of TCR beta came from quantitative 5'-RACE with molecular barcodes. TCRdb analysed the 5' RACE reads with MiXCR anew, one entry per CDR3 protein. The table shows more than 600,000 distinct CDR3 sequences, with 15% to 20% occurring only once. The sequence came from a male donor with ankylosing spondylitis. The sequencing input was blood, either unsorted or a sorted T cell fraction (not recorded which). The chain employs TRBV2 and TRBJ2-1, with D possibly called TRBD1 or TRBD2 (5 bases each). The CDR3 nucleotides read TGTGCCAGCACCACCCCCAGGGAGTTGGCCAATGAGCAGTTCTTC. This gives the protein CASTTPRELANEQFF.